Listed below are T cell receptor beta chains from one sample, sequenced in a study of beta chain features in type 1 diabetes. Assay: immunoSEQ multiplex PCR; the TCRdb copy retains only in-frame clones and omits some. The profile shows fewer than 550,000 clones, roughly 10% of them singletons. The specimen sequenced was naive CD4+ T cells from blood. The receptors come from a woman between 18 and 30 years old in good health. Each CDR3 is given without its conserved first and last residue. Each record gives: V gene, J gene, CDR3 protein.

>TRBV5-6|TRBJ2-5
ASSLVHVKTQY
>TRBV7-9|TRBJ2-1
ASSQQGSSYNEQF
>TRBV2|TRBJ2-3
ASSADGTDTQY
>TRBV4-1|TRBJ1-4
ASSQDAVISNEKLF
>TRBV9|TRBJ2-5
ASSVAGTAETQY
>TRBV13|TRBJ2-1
ASKLSGTGVNEQF
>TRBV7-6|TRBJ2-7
ASSPTRQTSYEQY
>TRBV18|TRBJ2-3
ASSPRARGTDTQY
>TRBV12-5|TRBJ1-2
ASGPSWQDSRGNYGYT
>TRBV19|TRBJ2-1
ASSIAASGKQF
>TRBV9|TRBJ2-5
ASSLGEETQY
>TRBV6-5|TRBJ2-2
ASSRDRGTGELF
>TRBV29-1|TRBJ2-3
SVLDRGETDTQY
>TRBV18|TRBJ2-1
ASSPLTGGEYNEQF
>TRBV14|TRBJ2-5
ASSPDRASWGETQY
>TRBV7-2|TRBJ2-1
ASSLMRGGRNEQF
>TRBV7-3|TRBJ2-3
ASSRTSFSTDTQY
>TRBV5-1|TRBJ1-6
ASSLAGTPYNSPLH
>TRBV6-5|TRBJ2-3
ASKYGVSTDTQY
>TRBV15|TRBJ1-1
ATSRPQTEAF
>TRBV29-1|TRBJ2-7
SVFDWPPYEQY
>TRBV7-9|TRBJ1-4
ASSPPSTGEKLF
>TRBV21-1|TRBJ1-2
ASSDGTIYGYT
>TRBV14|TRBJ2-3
ASSQVRGPDTQY
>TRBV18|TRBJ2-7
ASSSGTGTYEQY
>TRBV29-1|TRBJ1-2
SVAPNQGYGYT
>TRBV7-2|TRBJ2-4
ASSLEQPGVAKNIQY
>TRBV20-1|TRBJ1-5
SASNNQPQH
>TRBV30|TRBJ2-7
AWSGLYEQY
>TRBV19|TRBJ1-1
ASSSRGGMNTEAF
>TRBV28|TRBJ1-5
ASSARYQPQH
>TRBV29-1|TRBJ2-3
SVDLSSRDTDTQY
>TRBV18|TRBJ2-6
ASSGVFSGANVLT
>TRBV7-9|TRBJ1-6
ASSSNNSPLH
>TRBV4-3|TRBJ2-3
ASSQDWLQGGADTQY
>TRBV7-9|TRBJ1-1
ASSLNRNTEAF
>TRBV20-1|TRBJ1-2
SASRDYGYT
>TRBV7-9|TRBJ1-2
ASSLEIGQGEGYT
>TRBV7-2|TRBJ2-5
ASSFERGLETQY
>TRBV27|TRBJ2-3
ASFGAALGDTQY
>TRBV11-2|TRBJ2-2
ASSRQGMSNTGELF
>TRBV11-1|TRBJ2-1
ASSFPPGLAGGDEQF
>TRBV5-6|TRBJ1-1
ASSLARATEAF
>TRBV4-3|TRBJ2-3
ASSQDVTFLTDTQY
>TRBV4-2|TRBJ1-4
ASSPWGAEEKLF
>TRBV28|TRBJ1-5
ASIAGQTGNQPQH
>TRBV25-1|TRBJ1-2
ASSGTGGYGYT
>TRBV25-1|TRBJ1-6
ASRDRTASPLH
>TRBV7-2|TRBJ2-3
ASSLMRDTQY
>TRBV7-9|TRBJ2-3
ASSFRVGTDTQY
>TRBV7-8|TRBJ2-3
ASRIGGTDTQY
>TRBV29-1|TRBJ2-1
SVGRQGAGEQF
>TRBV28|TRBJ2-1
ASSYTGSGYNEQF
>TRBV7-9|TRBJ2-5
ASSLTGKQETQY
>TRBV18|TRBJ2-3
ASSPSRSTSGTDTQY
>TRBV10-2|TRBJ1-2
ASSDLDRDLNGYT
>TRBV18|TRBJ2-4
ASSPSTDIQY
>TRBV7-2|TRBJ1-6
ASSLDSPLH
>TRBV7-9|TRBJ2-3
ASSYASGFTDTQY